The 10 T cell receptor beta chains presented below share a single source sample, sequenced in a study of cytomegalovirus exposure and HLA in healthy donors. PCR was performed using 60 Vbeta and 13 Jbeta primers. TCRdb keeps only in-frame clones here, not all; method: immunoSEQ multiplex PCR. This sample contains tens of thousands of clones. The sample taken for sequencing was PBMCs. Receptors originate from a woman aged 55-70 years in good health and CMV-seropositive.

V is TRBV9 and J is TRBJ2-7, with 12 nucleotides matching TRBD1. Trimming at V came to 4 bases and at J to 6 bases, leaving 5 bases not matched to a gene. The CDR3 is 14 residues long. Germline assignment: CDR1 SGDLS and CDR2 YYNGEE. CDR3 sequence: CASSTKGQGAEQYF. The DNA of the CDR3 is TGTGCCAGCAGCACGAAGGGACAGGGGGCCGAGCAGTACTTC.

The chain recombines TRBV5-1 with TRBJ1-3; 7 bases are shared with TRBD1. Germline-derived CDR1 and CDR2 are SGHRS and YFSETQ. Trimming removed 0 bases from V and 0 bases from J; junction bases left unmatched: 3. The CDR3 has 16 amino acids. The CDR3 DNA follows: TGCGCCAGCAGCTTGGGACAGGGTCACTCTGGAAACACCATATATTTT. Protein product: CASSLGQGHSGNTIYF.

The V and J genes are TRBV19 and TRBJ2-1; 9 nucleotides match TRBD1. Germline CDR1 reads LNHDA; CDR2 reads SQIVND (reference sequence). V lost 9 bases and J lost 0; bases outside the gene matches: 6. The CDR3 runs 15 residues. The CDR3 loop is CASRQGVGSYNEQFF. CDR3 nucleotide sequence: TGTGCCAGCCGACAGGGGGTGGGCTCCTACAATGAGCAGTTCTTC.

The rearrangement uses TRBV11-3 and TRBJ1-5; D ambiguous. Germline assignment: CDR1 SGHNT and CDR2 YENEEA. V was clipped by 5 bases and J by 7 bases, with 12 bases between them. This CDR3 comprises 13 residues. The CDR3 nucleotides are TGTGCCAGCAGCAGAGACCCGGGACAGCCCCAGCATTTT. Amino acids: CASSRDPGQPQHF. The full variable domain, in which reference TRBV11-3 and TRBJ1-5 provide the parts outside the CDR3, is EAGVVQSPRYKIIEKKQPVAFWCNPISGHNTLYWYLQNLGQGPELLIRYENEEAVDDSQLPKDRFSAERLKGVDSTLKIQPAELGDSAVYLCASSRDPGQPQHFGDGTRLSIL.

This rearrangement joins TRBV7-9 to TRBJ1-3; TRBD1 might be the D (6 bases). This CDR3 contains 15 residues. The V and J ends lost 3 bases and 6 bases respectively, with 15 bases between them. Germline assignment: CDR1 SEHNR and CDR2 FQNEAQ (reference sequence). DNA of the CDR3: TGTGCCAGCAGCTTCAGAGGGGGTTATGAAAACACCATATATTTT. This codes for CASSFRGGYENTIYF.

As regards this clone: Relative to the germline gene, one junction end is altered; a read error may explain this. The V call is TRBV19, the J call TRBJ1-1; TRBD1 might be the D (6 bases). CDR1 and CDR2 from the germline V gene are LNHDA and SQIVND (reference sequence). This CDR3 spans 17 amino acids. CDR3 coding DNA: TGTGCCAGTAGTGGATTAACAGGGCTCCCGGGGTGGACTGAAGATTTCTTT. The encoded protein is CASSGLTGLPGWTEDFF.

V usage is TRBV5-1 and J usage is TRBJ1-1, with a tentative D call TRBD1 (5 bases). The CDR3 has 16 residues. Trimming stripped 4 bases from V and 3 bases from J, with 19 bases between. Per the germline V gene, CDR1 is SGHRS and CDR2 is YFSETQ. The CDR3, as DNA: TGCGCCAGCAGCCCTAGTAGGTGGGGGGTCGACACTGAAGCTTTCTTT. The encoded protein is CASSPSRWGVDTEAFF. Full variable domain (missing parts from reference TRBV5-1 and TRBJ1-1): KAGVTQTPRYLIKTRGQQVTLSCSPISGHRSVSWYQQTPGQGLQFLFEYFSETQRNKGNFPGRFSGRQFSNSRSEMNVSTLELGDSALYLCASSPSRWGVDTEAFFGQGTRLTVV.

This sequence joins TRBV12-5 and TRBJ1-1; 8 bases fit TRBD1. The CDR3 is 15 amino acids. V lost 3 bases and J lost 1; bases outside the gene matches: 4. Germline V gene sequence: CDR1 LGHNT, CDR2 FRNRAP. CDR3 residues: CASGLATGANTEAFF. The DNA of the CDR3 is TGTGCTAGTGGTTTAGCGACAGGGGCGAACACTGAAGCTTTCTTT.

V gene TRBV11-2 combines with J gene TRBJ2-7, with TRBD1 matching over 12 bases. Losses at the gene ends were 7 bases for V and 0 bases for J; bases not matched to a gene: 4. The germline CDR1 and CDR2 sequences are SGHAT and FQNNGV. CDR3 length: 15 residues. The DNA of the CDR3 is TGTGCCAGCATCCCGGGACAGGGGGCCTCCTACGAGCAGTACTTC. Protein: CASIPGQGASYEQYF.

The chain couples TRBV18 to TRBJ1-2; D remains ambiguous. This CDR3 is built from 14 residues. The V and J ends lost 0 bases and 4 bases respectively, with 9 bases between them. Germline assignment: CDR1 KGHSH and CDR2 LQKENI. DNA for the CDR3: TGTGCCAGCTCACCACCCGAGGGCCGCTATGGCTACACCTTC. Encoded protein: CASSPPEGRYGYTF.